The 10 T cell receptor delta chains presented below share a single source sample, sequenced in a study of DNA immune sequencing with unique molecular identifiers. Primers for all 8 TRDV and 4 TRDJ genes amplified genomic DNA in 32-plex. In approximately 3 barcoding PCR cycles, molecules received a 12-nucleotide UMI, then adapter PCR followed. TCRdb re-processed the multiplex PCR reads via CATT. The sample lists nearly 900 delta-chain clones; under 35% were seen once. The sequencing input was gamma-delta T cells from PBMCs. These receptors originate from a human donor in good health.

As for this clone: TCRdb's entry gives the protein of a much larger clone, which mismatches this DNA's translation at residue 12, likely from a read error; the protein reported here is translated from the DNA. This chain connects TRDV3 to TRDJ1; D is uncertain. This CDR3 has 16 residues. V lost 2 bases, J lost 6 bases, and 25 bases lay in between. Germline values: CDR1 TVYSNPD, CDR2 GDNSRS (reference sequence). The CDR3 protein is CAFFGLGGGLAYKLIF. CDR3 nucleotides: TGTGCCTTTTTCGGCTTAGGCGGTGGGCTTGCCTATAAACTCATCTTT.

This clone was picked up one time. The protein given by TCRdb reflects a much larger clone and differs at residue 3 from this DNA's translation, likely from a read error; the protein shown is the DNA's translation. The chain carries TRDV3 and TRDJ1; D remains ambiguous. Germline V CDR1 and CDR2: TVYSNPD, GDNSRS (reference sequence). The CDR3 length is 16 residues. Between the trimmed V and J ends, which lost 4 bases and 3 bases, there was a span of 24 bases. The CDR3 nucleotides are TGTGCCTATTTCGGCTTAGGCGGTGGGCTTGCCGATAAACTCATCTTT. This encodes CAYFGLGGGLADKLIF.

Concerning this clone itself: This DNA's translation and the protein TCRdb lists, from a much larger clone, do not match at residue 4, likely due to a read error; the protein shown is translated from the DNA. The chain joins TRDV1 to TRDJ1; 8 nucleotides agree with TRDD3. Germline CDR1 reads TSWWSYY; CDR2 reads QGS. The CDR3 runs 23 residues. CDR3 DNA sequence: TGTGCTCTTAGGGAACTAGTCACGCCTTCTTCCGGGGGATATCCCATTTTCTGCGAAAAACTCATCTTT. Translating it yields CALRELVTPSSGGYPIFCEKLIF.

This clone was found a few times. This likely reflects a read error, since a far larger clone is one base away. The J gene is TRDJ1, the V gene TRDV2; 7 bases fit TRDD3. CDR1 is GEAIGNYY and CDR2 is EKD in the germline V gene. This CDR3 contains 16 residues. The DNA for the CDR3 is TGTGCCAGTGACGGCCTGGGGGGCTCATACACCGATAAACTCATCTTT. The encoded protein is CASDGLGGSYTDKLIF.

The J gene is TRDJ1, the V gene TRDV2; 7 nucleotides align to TRDD3. The CDR3 consists of 19 residues. Trimming took 0 bases from V and 2 from J; bases not matched to a gene: 17. The germline V gene has CDR1 GEAIGNYY and CDR2 EKD. CDR3 protein: CACDTLDWGPKPGTDKLIF. The CDR3, as DNA: TGTGCCTGTGACACCCTAGACTGGGGCCCCAAACCGGGGACCGATAAACTCATCTTT.

This chain connects TRDV2 to TRDJ1; 9 bases fit TRDD3. J was trimmed by 12 bases and V by 3 bases; bases with no gene match: 16. The CDR3 loop spans 15 amino acids. Germline-derived CDR1 and CDR2 are GEAIGNYY and EKD. DNA of the CDR3: TGTGCCTGTGACCCACTCGTACTGGGGGACCTAAGTTTCATCTTT. Translation: CACDPLVLGDLSFIF.

In the case of this clone: This may come from a read error, since a much larger clone is one base off. The chain has TRDV2 and TRDJ1; D gene unclear. CDR1 is GEAIGNYY, CDR2 EKD, per germline. The length of the CDR3 is 16 residues. CDR3 residues: CACDTLGTQNTGKLIF. The DNA of the CDR3 is TGTGCCTGTGACACCCTAGGGACCCAGAACACCGGTAAACTCATCTTT.

As concerns this clone: It differs at one base from a far larger clone, so likely a read error. This sample includes further DNA sequences coding for the same CDR3. V is TRDV2 and J is TRDJ3, with D tentatively TRDD3 (5 bases). Germline V CDR1 and CDR2: GEAIGNYY, EKD. The CDR3 runs 19 residues. The DNA of the CDR3 is TGTGCCTGTGACACCGTGTCCCTCCGGAGCTCCTGGGACACCCGGCAGATGTTTTTC. It yields the protein CACDTVSLRSSWDTRQMFF.

Note on this clone: A read error likely explains this, since a far larger clone differs by one base. The rearrangement uses TRDV1 and TRDJ1, with 9 bases lining up with TRDD3. CDR3 size: 24 residues. Germline CDR1 TSWWSYY, CDR2 QGS. V gave up 0 bases and J gave up 1 base; unmatched junction bases: 27. CDR3 nucleotide sequence: TGTGCTCTTGGGGAACTGTCTAGAGGTCACCCGCTGGGGGATCGAGGAAGGTGCACCGATAAACTCATCTTT. Residues: CALGELSRGHPLGDRGRCTDKLIF.

With respect to this clone: A far larger clone is just one base off, so this is likely a read error. V usage is TRDV1 and J usage is TRDJ1, with 8 positions matching TRDD3. J lost 0 bases, V lost 5 bases, and 29 bases had no gene match. The CDR3 consists of 23 residues. In germline, CDR1 is TSWWSYY, CDR2 QGS. In DNA, the CDR3 is TGTGCTCTTGGGTCCCCTTCCCTTACTCTCTACTGGGGGCTCGCCTTGTACACCGATAAACTCATCTTT. Translation: CALGSPSLTLYWGLALYTDKLIF.